Listed here is a single TCR beta chain. The source of the sample is a study of blood T cell repertoires in COVID-19. Germline V lookup: CDR1 LNHDA, CDR2 SQIVND (reference sequence). V lost 2 bases and J lost 0, with 7 bases in between. CDR3 length equals 15 residues. Participants reported their clinical history, and cohort assignment relied on those reports. In the study's own analysis: Counts of nucleated cells, estimated from reference gene primer amplification, were obtained. The data were produced by immunoSEQ multiplex PCR, yet TCRdb's version contains in-frame clones alone and is incomplete. V, J and clone size are those of that table, while D and trimming were read from the DNA. In the table there are roughly 200,000 clones, 80% to 90% of which are singletons.

The TCR originated in a man aged 18 to 35 with acute COVID-19. The chain joins TRBV19 to TRBJ1-4; TRBD1 might be the D (6 bases). The sequencing sample was made of PBMCs or T cells enriched from blood (not recorded which). The CDR3 region is CASSIWTATNEKLFF. CDR3 DNA sequence: TGTGCCAGTAGTATATGGACAGCAACTAATGAAAAACTGTTTTTT.